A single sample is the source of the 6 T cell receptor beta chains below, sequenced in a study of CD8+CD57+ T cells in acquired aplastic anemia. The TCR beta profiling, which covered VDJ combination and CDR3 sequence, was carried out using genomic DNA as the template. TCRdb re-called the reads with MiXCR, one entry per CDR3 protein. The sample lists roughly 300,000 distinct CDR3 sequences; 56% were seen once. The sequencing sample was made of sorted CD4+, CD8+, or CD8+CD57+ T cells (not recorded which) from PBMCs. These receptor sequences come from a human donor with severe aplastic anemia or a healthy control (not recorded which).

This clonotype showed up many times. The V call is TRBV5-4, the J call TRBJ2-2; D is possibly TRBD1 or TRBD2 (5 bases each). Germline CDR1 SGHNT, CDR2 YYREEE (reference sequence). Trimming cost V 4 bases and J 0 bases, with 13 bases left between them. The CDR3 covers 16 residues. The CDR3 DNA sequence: TGTGCCAGCAGCCCAGAGGGGTCTTCGAACACCGGGGAGCTGTTTTTT. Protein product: CASSPEGSSNTGELFF.

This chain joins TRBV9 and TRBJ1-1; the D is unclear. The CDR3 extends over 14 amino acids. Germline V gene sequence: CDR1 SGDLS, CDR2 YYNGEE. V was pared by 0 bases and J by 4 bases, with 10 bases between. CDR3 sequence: CASSVGGRGTEAFF. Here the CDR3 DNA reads TGTGCCAGCAGCGTAGGAGGGAGAGGCACTGAAGCTTTCTTT.

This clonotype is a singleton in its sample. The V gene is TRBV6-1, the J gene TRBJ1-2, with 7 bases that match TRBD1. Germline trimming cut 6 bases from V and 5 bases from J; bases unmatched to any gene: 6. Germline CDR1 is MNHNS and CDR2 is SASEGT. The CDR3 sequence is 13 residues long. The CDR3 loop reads CASSGTAGYGYTF. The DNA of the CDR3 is TGTGCCAGCAGCGGGACAGCGGGGTATGGCTACACCTTC.

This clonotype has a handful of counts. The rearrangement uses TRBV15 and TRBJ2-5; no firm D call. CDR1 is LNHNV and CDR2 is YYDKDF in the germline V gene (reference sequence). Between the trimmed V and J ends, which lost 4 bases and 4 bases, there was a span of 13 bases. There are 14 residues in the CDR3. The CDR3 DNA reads TGTGCCACCAGCATACCTAATTGGGGAGAGACCCAGTACTTC. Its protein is CATSIPNWGETQYF. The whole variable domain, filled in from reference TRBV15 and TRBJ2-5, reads DAMVIQNPRYQVTQFGKPVTLSCSQTLNHNVMYWYQQKSSQAPKLLFHYYDKDFNNEADTPDNFQSRRPNTSFCFLDIRSPGLGDTAMYLCATSIPNWGETQYFGPGTRLLVL.

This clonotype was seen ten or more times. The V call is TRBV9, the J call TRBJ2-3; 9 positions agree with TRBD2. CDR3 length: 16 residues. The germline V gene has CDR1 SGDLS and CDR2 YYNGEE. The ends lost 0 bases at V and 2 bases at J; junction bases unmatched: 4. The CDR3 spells CASSVGGGAPTDTQYF. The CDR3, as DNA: TGTGCCAGCAGCGTAGGCGGGGGGGCCCCCACAGATACGCAGTATTTT.

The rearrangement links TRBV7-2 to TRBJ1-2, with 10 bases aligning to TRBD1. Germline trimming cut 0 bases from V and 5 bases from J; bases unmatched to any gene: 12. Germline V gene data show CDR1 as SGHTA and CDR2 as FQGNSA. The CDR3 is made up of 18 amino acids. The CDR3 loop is CASSLAETRDRGGYGYTF. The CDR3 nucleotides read TGTGCCAGCAGCTTAGCCGAGACTAGGGACAGGGGAGGATATGGCTACACCTTC.